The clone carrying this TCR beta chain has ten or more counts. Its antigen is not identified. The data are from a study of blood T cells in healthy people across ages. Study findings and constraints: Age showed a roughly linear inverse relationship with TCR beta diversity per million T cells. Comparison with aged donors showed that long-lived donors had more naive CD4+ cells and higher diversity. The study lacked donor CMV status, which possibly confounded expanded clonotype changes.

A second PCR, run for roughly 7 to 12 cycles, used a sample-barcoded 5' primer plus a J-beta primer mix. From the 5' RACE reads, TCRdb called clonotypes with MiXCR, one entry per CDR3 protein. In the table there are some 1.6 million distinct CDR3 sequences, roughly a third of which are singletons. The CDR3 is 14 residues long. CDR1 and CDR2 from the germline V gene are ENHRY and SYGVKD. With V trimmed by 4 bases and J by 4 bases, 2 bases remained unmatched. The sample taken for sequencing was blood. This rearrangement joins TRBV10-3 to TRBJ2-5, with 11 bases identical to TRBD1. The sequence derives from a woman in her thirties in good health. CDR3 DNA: TGTGCCATCAGTGGGACAGGGGGCGCAGAGACCCAGTACTTC. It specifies CAISGTGGAETQYF.